These 29 T cell receptor beta chains originate from one sample sequenced in a study of Ad26.COV2.S vaccination and SARS-CoV-2 variants. Treatment meaning: roughly 18 received Ad26.COV2.S at low or high dose, single or two shots; five or six received placebo; per-sample allocation not given. Collection of samples fell on day 63 after the first vaccine or placebo injection. Clones were read by immunoSEQ multiplex PCR, and TCRdb kept only the in-frame ones, dropping some. The data show 400,000 to 500,000 clones, around 89% seen once. The starting material was peripheral blood, obtained in a trial of Ad26.COV2.S vaccine versus placebo. The source is a person aged 18-60 years who received the Ad26.COV2.S COVID-19 vaccine or a placebo.

The chain has TRBV6-5 and TRBJ2-7; 9 positions match TRBD1. Germline V CDR1 and CDR2: MNHEY, SVGAGI. The CDR3 is 13 amino acids. V was clipped by 6 bases and J by 8 bases; unmatched bases: 8. DNA of the CDR3: TGTGCCAGCAGGTCCGGGACAGGGAGAAAGCAGTACTTC. It is translated as CASRSGTGRKQYF.

The V and J genes are TRBV7-2 and TRBJ2-3; D ambiguous. The germline V gene has CDR1 SGHTA and CDR2 FQGNSA. This CDR3 contains 15 residues. Trimming took 1 base from V and 1 from J, leaving 9 bases between them. The CDR3 DNA sequence: TGTGCCAGCAGCTTAGAGAGGTGGGGCACAGATACGCAGTATTTT. This translates into CASSLERWGTDTQYF.

The chain employs TRBV4-1 and TRBJ2-1; TRBD2 matches at 8 bases. CDR1 is MGHRA, CDR2 YSYEKL, per germline. This CDR3 region has 17 residues. After removal of 4 bases from V and 7 bases from J, the junction contained 15 bases not matched to a gene. The CDR3 DNA sequence: TGCGCCAGCAGCCGAGGTGGACTAGCTGTTTTGGGGAATGAGCAGTTCTTC. This encodes CASSRGGLAVLGNEQFF.

This chain links TRBV11-2 with TRBJ2-3; 8 bases align to TRBD2. The CDR3 spans 16 residues. J lost 0 bases, V lost 3 bases, and 5 bases had no gene match. Germline lookup yields CDR1 SGHAT and CDR2 FQNNGV. In DNA form, the CDR3 reads TGTGCCAGCAGCTTCCTAGCGGGTCCTAGCACAGATACGCAGTATTTT. Its translation is CASSFLAGPSTDTQYF.

This clone was counted between two and nine times. This chain links TRBV19 with TRBJ2-2, with 8 positions matching TRBD1. The V gene's germline CDR1 is LNHDA and CDR2 SQIVND (reference sequence). The V segment lost 8 bases and the J segment 1 base; nucleotides outside the gene matches: 9. CDR3 length equals 16 residues. In DNA, the CDR3 is TGTGCCAGTGAGGAATGGGACAGGAAGAACACCGGGGAGCTGTTTTTT. Translated: CASEEWDRKNTGELFF.

The chain links TRBV5-4 to TRBJ2-1; 7 positions agree with TRBD2. CDR1 and CDR2 (germline): SGHNT, YYREEE (reference sequence). The CDR3 spans 17 residues. V gave up 0 bases and J gave up 8 bases; unmatched junction bases: 14. The CDR3, as DNA: TGTGCCAGCAGCTTGGGTCCGGGCGGGGGAGATACAGATGAGCAGTTCTTC. Its protein is CASSLGPGGGDTDEQFF.

The genes are TRBV27 and TRBJ1-5; 9 bases align to TRBD1. This CDR3 region has 15 residues. Germline V gene lookup returns CDR1 MNHEY and CDR2 SMNVEV (reference sequence). The junction had 11 bases not matched to a gene; V was cut back by 8 bases and J by 6 bases. The DNA of the CDR3 is TGTGCCAGCGGCCACAGACAGGGGGGAGGTCAGCCCCAGCATTTT. This codes for CASGHRQGGGQPQHF.

This clone was counted a single time. The chain joins TRBV18 to TRBJ1-1; no firm D call. V was clipped by 4 bases and J by 4 bases, with 7 bases between them. Germline CDR1 reads KGHSH; CDR2 reads LQKENI. This CDR3 has 12 amino acids. The CDR3 loop reads CASSRSGTEAFF. The CDR3 bases are TGTGCCAGCTCACGTTCGGGCACTGAAGCTTTCTTT. Full variable domain (missing parts from reference TRBV18 and TRBJ1-1): NAGVMQNPRHLVRRRGQEARLRCSPMKGHSHVYWYRQLPEEGLKFMVYLQKENIIDESGMPKERFSAEFPKEGPSILRIQQVVRGDSAAYFCASSRSGTEAFFGQGTRLTVV.

This sequence joins TRBV7-9 and TRBJ1-4; 10 bases match TRBD1. The CDR3 totals 16 residues. After removal of 4 bases from V and 7 bases from J, the junction contained 9 bases not matched to a gene. The germline V gene has CDR1 SEHNR and CDR2 FQNEAQ (reference sequence). The CDR3: CASSSYLDRGREKLFF. The CDR3, as DNA: TGTGCCAGCAGCTCATACCTAGACAGGGGGCGTGAAAAACTGTTTTTT.

The chain is built from TRBV12-3 or TRBV12-4 and TRBJ2-1, with 7 bases that match TRBD1. The CDR3 length is 12 residues. V lost 8 bases and J lost 9; bases outside the gene matches: 7. The CDR3 nucleotides are TGTGCCAGCGATAGCGACAGGGTTGAGCAGTTCTTC. Amino acids: CASDSDRVEQFF.

The chain links TRBV5-1 to TRBJ2-2; D unclear. Trimming pared 2 bases from V and 7 bases from J, leaving 9 bases between. Germline V gene data show CDR1 as SGHRS and CDR2 as YFSETQ. The CDR3 is 13 residues long. The chain's CDR3 is CASSFTADGELFF. CDR3 sequence (DNA): TGCGCCAGCAGCTTCACCGCGGACGGGGAGCTGTTTTTT.

This clone was recorded a few times. The chain is built from TRBV11-2 and TRBJ2-7; D not resolved. The CDR3 is made up of 13 amino acids. From germline, CDR1 is SGHAT and CDR2 FQNNGV. The V end was cut by 5 bases, the J end by 2 bases, with 10 bases between. The CDR3 nucleotides read TGTGCCAGCAGCCCGCAAACAGCCTACGAGCAGTACTTC. Its protein is CASSPQTAYEQYF.

The chain uses TRBV2 and TRBJ1-2; 7 positions match TRBD1. This CDR3 is built from 14 residues. Trimming took 0 bases from V and 8 from J; bases not matched to a gene: 6. CDR1 is SNHLY, CDR2 FYNNEI, per germline. The CDR3 DNA reads as TGTGCCAGCAGTGAAGCGCTTTCAGGGGGGGGCTACACCTTC. Amino acid sequence: CASSEALSGGGYTF.

CDR3 DNA sequence: TGTGCCAGCAGCGTCCGGGACTGGGAGACCCAGTACTTC. Translation gives CASSVRDWETQYF. The chain joins TRBV9 to TRBJ2-5, with a possible D match to TRBD2 (6 bases). Trimming removed 2 bases at V and 5 bases at J, with 10 bases between. This CDR3 has 13 amino acids. CDR1 is SGDLS, CDR2 YYNGEE, per germline.

The chain links TRBV10-2 to TRBJ1-1; 7 positions agree with TRBD1. V shed 9 bases, J shed 0 bases, and the junction held 10 bases outside the gene matches. Per germline, CDR1 WSHSY and CDR2 SAAADI. The CDR3 length is 15 residues. CDR3 nucleotide sequence: TGCGCCAGTACTTTGACAGGGAGTTTGAACACTGAAGCTTTCTTT. It specifies CASTLTGSLNTEAFF.

The chain employs TRBV28 and TRBJ1-2; the match to TRBD1 covers 9 bases. CDR3 length equals 15 residues. The J segment lost 4 bases and the V segment lost 4 bases, leaving 7 bases of the junction unmatched. Germline V gene lookup returns CDR1 MDHEN and CDR2 SYDVKM. CDR3 DNA: TGTGCCAGCAGTTCCCCTGTGACAGGGGGCTATGGCTACACCTTC. This translates into CASSSPVTGGYGYTF.

The chain links TRBV18 to TRBJ2-3, with D hard to call. V shed 1 base and J shed 2 bases, with 13 bases lying between them. CDR3 length: 16 residues. Germline V lookup: CDR1 KGHSH, CDR2 LQKENI. The CDR3, as DNA: TGTGCCAGCTCACCACAATGGAGTCCTACCACAGATACGCAGTATTTT. Amino acid sequence: CASSPQWSPTTDTQYF.

The rearrangement links TRBV5-1 to TRBJ2-1, with 10 positions matching TRBD2. CDR3 length: 17 residues. V lost 7 bases to trimming and J lost 4 bases; unmatched junction nucleotides: 14. The germline V gene has CDR1 SGHRS and CDR2 YFSETQ. CDR3 loop: CASASSGGSVLYNEQFF. CDR3 coding DNA: TGCGCCAGCGCCTCTAGCGGGGGCTCGGTTCTTTACAATGAGCAGTTCTTC.

The V and J genes are TRBV6-5 and TRBJ2-5; the D call may be TRBD1 or TRBD2 (5 bases each). The V end was cut by 6 bases, the J end by 3 bases, with 14 bases between. CDR1 is MNHEY, CDR2 SVGAGI, per germline. This CDR3 comprises 14 residues. CDR3 loop: CASRLLGTEETQYF. The CDR3 region has the DNA TGTGCCAGCAGGCTCCTCGGGACCGAAGAGACCCAGTACTTC.

The V call is TRBV15, the J call TRBJ2-5, with 7 bases matching TRBD2. In germline, CDR1 is LNHNV, CDR2 YYDKDF (reference sequence). This CDR3 comprises 15 residues. Trimming cost V 1 base and J 4 bases; bases outside gene matches: 6. The CDR3: CATSRGEGLTETQYF. The CDR3 DNA reads as TGTGCCACCAGCAGAGGGGAGGGGCTAACAGAGACCCAGTACTTC.

The chain is built from TRBV6-5 and TRBJ1-3; maybe TRBD1 (5 bases). V was cut by 6 bases and J by 3 bases, with 15 bases left in between. The CDR3 runs 15 residues. Germline V gene lookup returns CDR1 MNHEY and CDR2 SVGAGI. CDR3: CASSRTGRSGNTIYF. The CDR3 region has the DNA TGTGCCAGCAGCCGTACAGGCCGGAGTGGAAACACCATATATTTT.

The chain uses TRBV5-1 and TRBJ2-6; D unresolved. Germline V gene lookup returns CDR1 SGHRS and CDR2 YFSETQ. V shed 1 base and J shed 0 bases, with 17 bases lying between them. This CDR3 has 19 amino acids. The DNA of the CDR3 is TGCGCCAGCAGCTTGCGGTCAGGCTCAACCCACTCTGGGGCCAACGTCCTGACTTTC. Its translation: CASSLRSGSTHSGANVLTF. Supplemented by reference TRBV5-1 and TRBJ2-6, the full variable domain reads KAGVTQTPRYLIKTRGQQVTLSCSPISGHRSVSWYQQTPGQGLQFLFEYFSETQRNKGNFPGRFSGRQFSNSRSEMNVSTLELGDSALYLCASSLRSGSTHSGANVLTFGAGSRLTVL.

This chain links TRBV6-5 with TRBJ2-1; D may match TRBD1 or TRBD2 (5 bases each). The CDR3 has 15 residues. V lost 0 bases to trimming and J lost 3 bases, with 9 bases between them. CDR1 is MNHEY and CDR2 is SVGAGI in the germline V gene. CDR3 bases: TGTGCCAGCAGTTACTCGGGGACCCTCTACAATGAGCAGTTCTTC. Translation gives CASSYSGTLYNEQFF.

This clone has only a few counts. The V gene is TRBV6-6, the J gene TRBJ1-1; D is possibly TRBD1 (5 bases). V lost 4 bases, J lost 4 bases, and 10 bases lay in between. The CDR3 runs to 13 residues. The V gene's germline CDR1 is MNHNY and CDR2 SVGAGI (reference sequence). CDR3 sequence reads: CASSSGRTTEAFF. CDR3 nucleotides: TGTGCCAGCAGTTCGGGACGGACCACTGAAGCTTTCTTT.

This chain uses TRBV5-6 with TRBJ2-7; D uncertain. The V end was cut by 1 base, the J end by 2 bases, with 10 bases between. CDR3 length equals 14 residues. The germline V gene has CDR1 SGHDT and CDR2 YYEEEE. DNA for the CDR3: TGTGCCAGCAGCTTGAAGGCGGTTCCCTACGAGCAGTACTTC. Translation gives CASSLKAVPYEQYF.

The chain recombines TRBV18 with TRBJ2-1; D is ambiguous. Germline loops: CDR1 KGHSH, CDR2 LQKENI. Trimming stripped 5 bases from V and 6 bases from J, with 8 bases between. The CDR3 extends over 12 amino acids. Written as DNA, the CDR3 is TGTGCCAGCTCAGGAGCACTCAATGAGCAGTTCTTC. Its protein is CASSGALNEQFF.

This chain links TRBV2 with TRBJ1-5; D gene ambiguous. Germline assignment: CDR1 SNHLY and CDR2 FYNNEI. The CDR3 is 14 amino acids. Trimming left V 6 bases short and J 6 bases short, with 15 bases between. CDR3 loop: CASSPNYGVQPQHF. Here the CDR3 DNA reads TGTGCCAGCAGCCCCAACTATGGGGTTCAGCCCCAGCATTTT.

The chain carries TRBV13 and TRBJ2-5; 8 nucleotides agree with TRBD2. There are 13 residues in the CDR3. Germline V CDR1 and CDR2: PRHDT, FYEKMQ (reference sequence). Losses at the gene ends were 0 bases for V and 7 bases for J; bases not matched to a gene: 1. The CDR3 DNA reads as TGTGCCAGCAGCTTAGGTGCGGGGGGGACCCAGTACTTC. This codes for CASSLGAGGTQYF.

V and J are TRBV20-1 and TRBJ2-2; 9 nucleotides match TRBD1. Trimming removed 3 bases from V and 13 bases from J; junction bases left unmatched: 12. This CDR3 is built from 14 residues. Germline V CDR1 and CDR2: DFQATT, SNEGSKA (reference sequence). CDR3 loop: CSASGHWDRVALFF. CDR3 DNA sequence: TGCAGTGCTAGTGGCCATTGGGACAGGGTTGCGCTGTTTTTT.